This T cell receptor (beta chain) is from a study of CD8 T cells in Susac syndrome. Whole-study context: When blood was collected, patients with Susac syndrome were therapy-naive, were taking corticosteroids, or were receiving intravenous immunoglobulin alone. General study results and limits: In Susac patients, clonal expansion was not detected in CD4+ cells.

Trimming cost V 1 base and J 2 bases, with 14 bases left between them. The CDR3 is 16 residues long. Germline assignment: CDR1 MGHRA and CDR2 YSYEKL. Random hexamers primed reverse transcription of roughly 0.45 to 1 ug RNA. The method of amplification for TCR beta CDR3 was immunoSEQ multiplex PCR, covering 54 Vbeta and 13 Jbeta. Using its own MiXCR run on the immunoSEQ multiplex PCR reads, TCRdb lists one record per CDR3 protein. The sample shows about 150,000 distinct CDR3 sequences, about 94% of them seen only once. With regard to this clonotype: No antigen is known for it.

This TCR was sampled from a human donor with Susac syndrome. The chain joins TRBV4-1 to TRBJ1-2; TRBD1 might be the D (6 bases). The sequenced sample was CD4+ T cells from PBMCs. As DNA, the CDR3 is TGCGCCAGCAGCCAAGTGGGGAGGGGGGCAAACTATGGCTACACCTTC. Translated: CASSQVGRGANYGYTF.